One sample yielded the 29 T cell receptor beta chains listed below, sequenced in a study of blood T cell repertoires in COVID-19. The method was immunoSEQ multiplex PCR; TCRdb's version includes in-frame clones alone and lacks a portion of them. The sample consists of around 260,000 clones, approximately 83% of them appearing once. The sample taken for sequencing was PBMCs or T cells enriched from blood (not recorded which). Receptors originate from a woman aged 30 to 39 who had recovered from COVID-19.

V is TRBV4-2 and J is TRBJ2-5; TRBD2 aligns across 8 bases. This CDR3 comprises 15 residues. In germline, CDR1 is LGHNA, CDR2 YNFKEQ. V shed 4 bases, J shed 5 bases, and the junction held 9 bases outside the gene matches. The CDR3 DNA is TGTGCCAGCAGCCGCGGACTAGCTAATGGGGAGACCCAGTACTTC. Translating gives CASSRGLANGETQYF.

The rearrangement links TRBV24-1 to TRBJ2-7, with TRBD2 matching 7 bases. The CDR3 is made up of 13 amino acids. The ends lost 6 bases at V and 5 bases at J; junction bases unmatched: 6. In germline, CDR1 is KGHDR, CDR2 SFDVKD. Here the CDR3 reads CATSSRGVHEQYF. For the CDR3, the DNA is TGTGCCACCAGTTCACGGGGGGTCCACGAGCAGTACTTC.

This clone was found many times. This chain links TRBV3-1 (or the pseudogene TRBV3-2) with TRBJ1-3; 7 nucleotides line up with TRBD1. This CDR3 has 14 amino acids. Germline V gives CDR1 LGHDT, CDR2 YNNKEL (reference sequence). V dropped 6 bases and J dropped 4; count of bases not matched to a gene: 6. The CDR3 here is CASRTTGAGNTIYF. The CDR3 nucleotides read TGTGCCAGCAGGACCACAGGGGCAGGAAACACCATATATTTT.

The chain combines TRBV3-1 (or the pseudogene TRBV3-2) with TRBJ2-1; D is undetermined. Germline lookup yields CDR1 LGHDT and CDR2 YNNKEL (reference sequence). The CDR3 totals 14 residues. The V end lost 3 bases, the J end lost 0 bases, and 6 bases lay between the germline ends. The CDR3 is CASSQRSSYNEQFF. The CDR3 region has the DNA TGTGCCAGCAGCCAGCGTAGCTCCTACAATGAGCAGTTCTTC.

This chain connects TRBV7-3 to TRBJ1-1; 11 bases match TRBD1. The length of the CDR3 is 16 residues. The germline V gene has CDR1 SGHTA and CDR2 FQGTGA. The J segment lost 5 bases and the V segment lost 5 bases, leaving 10 bases of the junction unmatched. The CDR3 sequence is CASSARPGQGGTEAFF. CDR3 nucleotide sequence: TGTGCCAGCAGCGCTCGCCCGGGACAGGGGGGGACTGAAGCTTTCTTT.

J is TRBJ1-3 and V is TRBV7-9; no clear D. CDR3 length equals 13 residues. V lost 4 bases to trimming and J lost 2 bases, with 6 bases between them. CDR1 and CDR2 from the germline V gene are SEHNR and FQNEAQ (reference sequence). CDR3 in DNA: TGTGCCAGCAGCTCAGGTGCTGGAAACACCATATATTTT. Translating it yields CASSSGAGNTIYF.

The chain uses TRBV5-6 and TRBJ2-1; 12 bases are shared with TRBD2. CDR3 length equals 15 residues. CDR1 is SGHDT and CDR2 is YYEEEE in the germline V gene. V lost 5 bases and J lost 8; bases outside the gene matches: 8. The CDR3 reads CASSLLAGGEDEQFF. CDR3 DNA sequence: TGTGCCAGCAGTTTACTAGCGGGGGGAGAGGATGAGCAGTTCTTC.

CDR3 amino acids: CASGPPMGQGYNEQFF. The CDR3 bases are TGTGCCAGCGGCCCACCGATGGGACAGGGCTACAATGAGCAGTTCTTC. This rearrangement joins TRBV27 to TRBJ2-1; 9 positions match TRBD1. This CDR3 has 16 residues. Germline-derived CDR1 and CDR2 are MNHEY and SMNVEV (reference sequence). J gave up 3 bases and V 8 bases, and 11 bases lay outside the gene matches.

The chain uses TRBV2 and TRBJ1-4; tentatively, D is TRBD1 (6 bases). The CDR3 has 14 residues. CDR1 and CDR2 from the germline V gene are SNHLY and FYNNEI. V lost 7 bases and J lost 5, with 14 bases in between. The CDR3 DNA is TGTGCCAGCAATTGGGCAGGGGAGAATGAAAAACTGTTTTTT. Protein product: CASNWAGENEKLFF.

The rearrangement joins TRBV5-6 to TRBJ1-2; 7 bases are shared with TRBD1. This CDR3 comprises 16 residues. V was clipped by 0 bases and J by 4 bases; unmatched bases: 9. Germline V gives CDR1 SGHDT, CDR2 YYEEEE. The CDR3 DNA reads TGTGCCAGCAGCTTGGATAGGACAGGCGAGCTCTATGGCTACACCTTC. This translates into CASSLDRTGELYGYTF.

The chain has TRBV15 and TRBJ1-4, with 12 bases identical to TRBD1. CDR1 LNHNV and CDR2 YYDKDF come from the germline V gene (reference sequence). V was clipped by 0 bases and J by 7 bases; unmatched bases: 3. The CDR3 is 16 amino acids. For the CDR3, the DNA is TGTGCCACCAGCAGAGATAGGGGACAGGGGGCTGAAAAACTGTTTTTT. It translates to CATSRDRGQGAEKLFF.

V is TRBV5-1 and J is TRBJ1-1; possible D gene TRBD1, 5 bases. CDR3 length: 14 amino acids. The germline V and J ends were trimmed by 2 bases and 3 bases, with 11 bases remaining between them. Per the germline V gene, CDR1 is SGHRS and CDR2 is YFSETQ. The CDR3 coding sequence is TGCGCCAGCAGCTTCTACCGGGGGGACACTGAAGCTTTCTTT. Residues: CASSFYRGDTEAFF.

J is TRBJ2-1 and V is TRBV28; 8 bases line up with TRBD1. V gave up 9 bases and J gave up 4 bases; unmatched junction bases: 8. CDR1 and CDR2 from the germline V gene are MDHEN and SYDVKM. The CDR3 has 14 residues. For the CDR3, the DNA is TGTGCCAGTGCCGGGACAGGAGAATACAATGAGCAGTTCTTC. It yields the protein CASAGTGEYNEQFF.

The chain has TRBV5-1 and TRBJ2-3, with TRBD1 as a possible D gene (7 bases). Trimming removed 1 base at V and 4 bases at J, with 16 bases between. Germline V gene lookup returns CDR1 SGHRS and CDR2 YFSETQ. The CDR3 loop spans 16 amino acids. The CDR3 region is CASSLRGGQEADTQYF. The CDR3 nucleotides are TGCGCCAGCAGCTTGCGGGGAGGACAGGAAGCAGATACGCAGTATTTT.

The gene calls are TRBV11-3 and TRBJ2-1; tentatively, D is TRBD2 (5 bases). With 3 bases removed from V and 4 bases from J, the gap between germline ends came to 7 bases. CDR1 and CDR2 (germline): SGHNT, YENEEA. The CDR3 has 13 amino acids. The CDR3 loop is CASSFEGYNEQFF. The CDR3 DNA reads as TGTGCCAGCAGCTTCGAGGGTTACAATGAGCAGTTCTTC.

V usage is TRBV11-3 and J usage is TRBJ2-1; 12 bases are shared with TRBD2. The CDR3 contains 17 residues. J was trimmed by 1 base and V by 5 bases; bases with no gene match: 6. Germline V gives CDR1 SGHNT, CDR2 YENEEA. The CDR3 sequence is CASSLLAGGPSYNEQFF. The CDR3 DNA follows: TGTGCCAGCAGCCTCCTAGCGGGAGGGCCGTCCTACAATGAGCAGTTCTTC.

This clone was observed a handful of times. The chain joins TRBV28 to TRBJ1-2, with D maybe TRBD1 (5 bases). This CDR3 comprises 14 residues. CDR1 is MDHEN and CDR2 is SYDVKM in the germline V gene. Trimming removed 2 bases from V and 3 bases from J, with 10 bases in between. The DNA of the CDR3 is TGTGCCAGCAGTTTACCGGGACTCGACTATGGCTACACCTTC. Amino acids: CASSLPGLDYGYTF.

This clone was found once. This chain uses TRBV12-5 with TRBJ2-1, with 7 bases fitting TRBD2. CDR3 length: 12 residues. The trim removed 1 base at V and 11 bases at J, leaving 2 bases unmatched. Looked up from germline, CDR1 is LGHNT and CDR2 is FRNRAP. Here the CDR3 reads CASGLDGGKQFF. DNA for the CDR3: TGTGCTAGTGGTTTGGACGGGGGGAAGCAGTTCTTC.

The chain links TRBV5-1 to TRBJ2-7; D uncertain. Trimming removed 0 bases from V and 2 bases from J, with 9 bases in between. The CDR3 sequence is 14 residues long. CDR1 and CDR2 (germline): SGHRS, YFSETQ. CDR3 residues: CASSLGGLTYEQYF. CDR3 nucleotide sequence: TGCGCCAGCAGCTTGGGAGGTCTCACCTACGAGCAGTACTTC.

The chain couples TRBV14 to TRBJ1-2, with D uncertain. The V gene lost 4 bases and the J gene lost 4 bases, with 10 bases spanning the gap. The germline V gene has CDR1 SGHDN and CDR2 FVKESK. The CDR3 spans 13 residues. The CDR3: CASSPQALYGYTF. The CDR3 DNA is TGTGCCAGCAGCCCCCAGGCCCTCTATGGCTACACCTTC. Looking up the rest from reference TRBV14 and TRBJ1-2 gives the full variable domain: EAGVTQFPSHSVIEKGQTVTLRCDPISGHDNLYWYRRVMGKEIKFLLHFVKESKQDESGMPNNRFLAERTGGTYSTLKVQPAELEDSGVYFCASSPQALYGYTFGSGTRLTVV.

The V and J genes are TRBV4-2 and TRBJ2-2, with 9 bases lining up with TRBD2. The V and J ends lost 1 base and 4 bases, in that order; junction bases with no gene match: 4. Germline values: CDR1 LGHNA, CDR2 YNFKEQ. CDR3 length: 16 amino acids. CDR3 protein: CASSQVAGVATGELFF. CDR3 coding DNA: TGTGCCAGCAGCCAAGTAGCGGGAGTCGCCACCGGGGAGCTGTTTTTT.

The CDR3 DNA is TGTGCCAGTAGGACCACAGGGAGCTCCTACAATGAGCAGTTCTTC. Translating gives CASRTTGSSYNEQFF. The chain has TRBV19 and TRBJ2-1, with D possibly matching TRBD1 (6 bases). The germline V gene encodes CDR1 LNHDA and CDR2 SQIVND (reference sequence). Trimming pared 6 bases from V and 0 bases from J, leaving 12 bases between. The CDR3 consists of 15 residues.

The rearrangement links TRBV18 to TRBJ2-5, with a weak D call TRBD1 (5 bases). The CDR3 loop spans 14 amino acids. Germline lookup yields CDR1 KGHSH and CDR2 LQKENI. V lost 2 bases to trimming and J lost 5 bases, with 12 bases between them. This chain's CDR3 is CASSPRTLRETQYF. The CDR3 nucleotides are TGTGCCAGCTCACCAAGGACACTTCGGGAGACCCAGTACTTC.

The J gene is TRBJ1-2, the V gene TRBV24-1; 12 bases are a match to TRBD1. Germline CDR1 reads KGHDR; CDR2 reads SFDVKD. The CDR3 has 16 amino acids. J was trimmed by 7 bases and V by 2 bases; bases with no gene match: 7. CDR3 in amino acids: CATSDSPGQGARGYTF. CDR3 sequence (DNA): TGTGCCACCAGTGATTCCCCGGGACAGGGGGCCCGTGGCTACACCTTC.

The V and J genes are TRBV5-1 and TRBJ1-6; 11 bases line up with TRBD1. Per germline, CDR1 SGHRS and CDR2 YFSETQ. The CDR3 contains 16 residues. V lost 4 bases and J lost 7; bases outside the gene matches: 7. The CDR3 protein is CASSAGQGARNSPLHF. The CDR3 bases are TGCGCCAGCAGCGCAGGACAGGGGGCGCGGAATTCACCCCTCCACTTT.

The chain has TRBV20-1 and TRBJ2-7; a weak D match, TRBD2 (6 bases). Per germline, CDR1 DFQATT and CDR2 SNEGSKA (reference sequence). The CDR3 length is 11 residues. The V gene lost 6 bases and the J gene lost 5 bases, with 11 bases spanning the gap. CDR3 sequence: CSAQSGHEQYF. The CDR3 nucleotides are TGCAGTGCCCAAAGCGGGCACGAGCAGTACTTC.

The chain joins TRBV7-2 to TRBJ1-5; D perhaps matches TRBD1 (5 bases). V was pared by 5 bases and J by 0 bases, with 11 bases between. This CDR3 contains 15 residues. Germline V CDR1 and CDR2: SGHTA, FQGNSA. CDR3 sequence reads: CASSPTGVSNQPQHF. In DNA form, the CDR3 reads TGTGCCAGCAGCCCAACGGGGGTTAGCAATCAGCCCCAGCATTTT.

V is TRBV5-4 and J is TRBJ2-2; maybe TRBD1 (5 bases). V shed 4 bases and J shed 0 bases, with 19 bases lying between them. From germline, CDR1 is SGHNT and CDR2 YYREEE (reference sequence). The CDR3 loop spans 18 amino acids. The CDR3 coding sequence is TGTGCCAGCAGCCCCCGCGGAGCCAGGGATCCGAACACCGGGGAGCTGTTTTTT. It codes for CASSPRGARDPNTGELFF.

The CDR3 DNA reads TGTGCAAGTCGCCTGGACAGGAGCTCTCCTAACTATGGCTACACCTTC. It yields the protein CASRLDRSSPNYGYTF. The V gene is TRBV12-2, the J gene TRBJ1-2; the DNA was not compared with TRBD1, the D call given in the table. TRBV12-2 is listed as a pseudogene. The CDR3 contains 16 residues.